The entry that follows covers one TCR beta chain sequence. Its antigen remains unidentified. The data originate from a study of cytomegalovirus exposure and HLA in healthy donors. Study results and caveats: Using a false discovery rate of 0.05, a later analysis showed that approximately 16,000 TCR beta sequences were associated with HLA alleles. Testing in vitro showed a few CMV-associated chains specific for CMV antigens. Near-uniform donor sequencing depth was presumed by presence/absence analyses. One variant, a missense change in DCLRE1C, was linked in a later analysis to TCR beta V- and J-gene trimming.

The study ran its PCR with 60 Vbeta and 13 Jbeta primers. TCRdb keeps only in-frame clones here, not all; method: immunoSEQ multiplex PCR. In the table there are around 150,000 clones, about 70% of which are singletons. The ends lost 0 bases at V and 6 bases at J; junction bases unmatched: 14. This CDR3 is built from 18 residues. Germline V gene sequence: CDR1 LNHDA, CDR2 SQIVND (reference sequence). The sequence came from a woman aged 18-30 years in good health and CMV-seropositive. What was sequenced was PBMCs. The gene calls are TRBV19 and TRBJ1-5; 7 positions match TRBD1. CDR3 DNA sequence: TGTGCCAGTAGTATAGATCAGTGGACAGGTTTTCGGGGTCAGCCCCAGCATTTT. This codes for CASSIDQWTGFRGQPQHF.